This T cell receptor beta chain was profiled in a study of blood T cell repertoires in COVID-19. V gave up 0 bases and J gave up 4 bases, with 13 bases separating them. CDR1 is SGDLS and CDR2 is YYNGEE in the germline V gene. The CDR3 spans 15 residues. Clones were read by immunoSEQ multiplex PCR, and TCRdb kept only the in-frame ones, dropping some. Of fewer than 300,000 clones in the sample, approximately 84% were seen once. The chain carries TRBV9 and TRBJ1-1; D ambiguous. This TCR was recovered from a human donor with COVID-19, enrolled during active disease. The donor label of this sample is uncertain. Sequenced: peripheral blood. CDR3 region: CASSVELAEGTEAFF. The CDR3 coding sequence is TGTGCCAGCAGCGTAGAATTGGCAGAGGGCACTGAAGCTTTCTTT.